This section outlines one TCR beta chain sequence together with its context. Other DNA sequences within the sample encode an identical CDR3. This sample was taken from a study of shared clonotypes between healthy human individuals. Sequenced by immunoSEQ multiplex PCR; TCRdb stores in-frame clones only, minus some. The sample records hundreds of thousands of clones, more than 95% being singletons. Trimming took off 4 bases at V and 4 bases at J, with 8 bases between the two ends. The CDR3 sequence is 13 residues long. Germline V gene sequence: CDR1 MDHEN, CDR2 SYDVKM. The sample consisted of naive CD4+ T cells sorted from blood. Subset described: CD45RA+ positively selected. The sequence derives from a woman aged 30 to 39 in good health. The chain carries TRBV28 and TRBJ1-3; D call uncertain. In DNA form, the CDR3 reads TGTGCCAGCAGTTCCGGTTCCGGAAACACCATATATTTT. Translated, it gives CASSSGSGNTIYF.